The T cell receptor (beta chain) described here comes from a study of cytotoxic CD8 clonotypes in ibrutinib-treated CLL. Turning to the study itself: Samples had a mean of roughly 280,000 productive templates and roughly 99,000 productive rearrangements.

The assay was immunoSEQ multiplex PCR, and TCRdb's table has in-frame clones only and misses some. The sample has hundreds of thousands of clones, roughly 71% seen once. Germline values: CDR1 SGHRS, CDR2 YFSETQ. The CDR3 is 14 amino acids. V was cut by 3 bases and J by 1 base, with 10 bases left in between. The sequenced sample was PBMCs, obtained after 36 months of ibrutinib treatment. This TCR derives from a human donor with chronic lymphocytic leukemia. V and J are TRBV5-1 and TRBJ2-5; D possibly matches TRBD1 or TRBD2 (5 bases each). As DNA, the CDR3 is TGCGCCAGCAGCTCGGGACCGCCCCAAGAGACCCAGTACTTC. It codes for CASSSGPPQETQYF.